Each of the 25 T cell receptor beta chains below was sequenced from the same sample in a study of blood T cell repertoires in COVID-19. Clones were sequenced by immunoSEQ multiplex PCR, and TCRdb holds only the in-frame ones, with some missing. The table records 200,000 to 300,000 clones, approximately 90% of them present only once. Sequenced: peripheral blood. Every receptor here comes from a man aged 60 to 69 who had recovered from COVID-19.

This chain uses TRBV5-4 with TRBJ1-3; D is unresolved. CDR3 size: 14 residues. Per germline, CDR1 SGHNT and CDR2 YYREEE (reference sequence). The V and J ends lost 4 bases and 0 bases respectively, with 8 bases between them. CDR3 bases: TGTGCCAGCAGCGCGTCCTTCTCTGGAAACACCATATATTTT. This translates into CASSASFSGNTIYF.

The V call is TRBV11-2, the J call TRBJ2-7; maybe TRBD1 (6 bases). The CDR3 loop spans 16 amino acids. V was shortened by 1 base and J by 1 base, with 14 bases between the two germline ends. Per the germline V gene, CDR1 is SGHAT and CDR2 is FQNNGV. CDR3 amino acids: CASSLGLTGVSYEQYF. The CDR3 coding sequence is TGTGCCAGCAGCTTAGGCCTGACAGGAGTTTCCTACGAGCAGTACTTC.

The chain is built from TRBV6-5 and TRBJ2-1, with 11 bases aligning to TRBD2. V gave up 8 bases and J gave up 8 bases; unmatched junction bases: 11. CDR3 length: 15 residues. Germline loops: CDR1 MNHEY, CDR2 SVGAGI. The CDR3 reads CASRRGTSGGYEQFF. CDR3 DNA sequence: TGTGCCAGCCGTCGAGGAACTAGCGGGGGTTATGAGCAGTTCTTC.

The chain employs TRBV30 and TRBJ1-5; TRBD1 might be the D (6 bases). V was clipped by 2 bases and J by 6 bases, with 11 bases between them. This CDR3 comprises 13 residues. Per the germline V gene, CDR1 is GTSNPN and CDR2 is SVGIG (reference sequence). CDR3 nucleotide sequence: TGTGCCTGGAGTACAGGGCAGGGTCAGCCCCAGCATTTT. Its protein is CAWSTGQGQPQHF.

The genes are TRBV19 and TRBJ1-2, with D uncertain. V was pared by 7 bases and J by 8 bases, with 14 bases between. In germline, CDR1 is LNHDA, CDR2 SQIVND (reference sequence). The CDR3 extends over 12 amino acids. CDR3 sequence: CASTDTQRGYTF. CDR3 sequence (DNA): TGTGCCAGTACCGATACCCAGCGCGGCTACACCTTC.

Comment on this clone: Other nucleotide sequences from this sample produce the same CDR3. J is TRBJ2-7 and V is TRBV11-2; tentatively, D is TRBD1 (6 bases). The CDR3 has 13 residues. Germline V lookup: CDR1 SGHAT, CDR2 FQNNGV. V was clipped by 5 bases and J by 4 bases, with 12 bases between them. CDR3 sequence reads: CASSPGQTYEQYF. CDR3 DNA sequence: TGTGCCAGCAGCCCTGGACAGACATACGAGCAGTACTTC.

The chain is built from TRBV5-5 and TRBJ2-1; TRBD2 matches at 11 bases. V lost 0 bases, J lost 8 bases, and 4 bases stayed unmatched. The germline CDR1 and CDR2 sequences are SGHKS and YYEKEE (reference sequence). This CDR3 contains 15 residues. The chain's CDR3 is CASSLGLAGGDEQFF. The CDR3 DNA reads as TGTGCCAGCAGCTTGGGGCTAGCGGGGGGCGATGAGCAGTTCTTC. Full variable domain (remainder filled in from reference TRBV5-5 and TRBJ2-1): DAGVTQSPTHLIKTRGQQVTLRCSPISGHKSVSWYQQVLGQGPQFIFQYYEKEERGRGNFPDRFSARQFPNYSSELNVNALLLGDSALYLCASSLGLAGGDEQFFGPGTRLTVL.

The CDR3 reads CASSTGTDNEQFF. The CDR3 nucleotides are TGCGCCAGCAGTACCGGGACAGACAATGAGCAGTTCTTC. The chain links TRBV10-2 to TRBJ2-1; the match to TRBD1 covers 7 bases. CDR1 WSHSY and CDR2 SAAADI come from the germline V gene. V shed 5 bases, J shed 5 bases, and the junction held 3 bases outside the gene matches. This CDR3 region has 13 residues.

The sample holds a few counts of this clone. In DNA form, the CDR3 reads TGTGCCAGCAGCTTAGGAACAGGCGGGGCCAGCTCCTACGAGCAGTACTTC. Its protein product is CASSLGTGGASSYEQYF. The J gene is TRBJ2-7, the V gene TRBV7-3; maybe TRBD2 (6 bases). Trimming cost V 2 bases and J 0 bases, with 17 bases left between them. The CDR3 totals 17 residues. CDR1 is SGHTA and CDR2 is FQGTGA in the germline V gene.

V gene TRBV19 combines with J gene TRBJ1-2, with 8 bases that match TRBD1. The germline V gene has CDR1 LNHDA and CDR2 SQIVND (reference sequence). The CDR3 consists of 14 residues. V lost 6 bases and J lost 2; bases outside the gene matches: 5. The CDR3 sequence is CASRIQGANYGYTF. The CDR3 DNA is TGTGCCAGTAGGATTCAGGGGGCCAACTATGGCTACACCTTC.

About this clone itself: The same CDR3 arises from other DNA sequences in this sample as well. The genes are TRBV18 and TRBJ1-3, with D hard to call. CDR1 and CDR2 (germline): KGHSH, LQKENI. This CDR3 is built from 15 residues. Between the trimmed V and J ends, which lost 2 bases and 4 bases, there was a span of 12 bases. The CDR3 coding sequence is TGTGCCAGCTCACCAGACAAGTCCTCCGGAAACACCATATATTTT. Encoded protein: CASSPDKSSGNTIYF.

The CDR3 spells CASSSPSGFSPYGYTF. The DNA for the CDR3 is TGTGCCAGCAGCTCCCCCTCAGGGTTCTCTCCCTATGGCTACACCTTC. The chain joins TRBV9 to TRBJ1-2, with D perhaps TRBD1 (5 bases). Trimming stripped 4 bases from V and 4 bases from J, with 20 bases between. The V gene's germline CDR1 is SGDLS and CDR2 YYNGEE. The CDR3 is 16 amino acids.

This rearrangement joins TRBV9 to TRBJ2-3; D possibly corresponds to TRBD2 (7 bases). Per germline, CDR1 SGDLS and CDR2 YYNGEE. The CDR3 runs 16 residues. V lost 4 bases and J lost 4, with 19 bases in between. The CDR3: CASSPKGGGQSDTQYF. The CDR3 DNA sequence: TGTGCCAGCAGCCCAAAGGGGGGGGGCCAATCAGATACGCAGTATTTT.

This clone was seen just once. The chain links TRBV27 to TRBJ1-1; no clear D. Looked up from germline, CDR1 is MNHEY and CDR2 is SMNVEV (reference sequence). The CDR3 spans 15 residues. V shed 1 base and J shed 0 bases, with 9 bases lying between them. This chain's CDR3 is CASSLYPRVNTEAFF. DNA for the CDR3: TGTGCCAGCAGTTTATACCCTCGGGTGAACACTGAAGCTTTCTTT.

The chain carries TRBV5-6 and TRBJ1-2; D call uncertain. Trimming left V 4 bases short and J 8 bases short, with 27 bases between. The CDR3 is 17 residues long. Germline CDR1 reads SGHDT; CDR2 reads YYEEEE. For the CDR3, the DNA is TGTGCCAGCAGCCTCCTGAGGAAATCTCATCTTCTTGGGGGCTACACCTTC. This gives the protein CASSLLRKSHLLGGYTF.

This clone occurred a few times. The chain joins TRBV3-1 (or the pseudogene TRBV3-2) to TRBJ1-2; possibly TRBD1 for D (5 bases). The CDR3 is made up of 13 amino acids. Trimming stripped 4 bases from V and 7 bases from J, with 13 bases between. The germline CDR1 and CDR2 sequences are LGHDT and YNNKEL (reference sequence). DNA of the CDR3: TGTGCCAGCAGCCGTACAGGTCCGGGTGGCTACACCTTC. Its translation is CASSRTGPGGYTF.

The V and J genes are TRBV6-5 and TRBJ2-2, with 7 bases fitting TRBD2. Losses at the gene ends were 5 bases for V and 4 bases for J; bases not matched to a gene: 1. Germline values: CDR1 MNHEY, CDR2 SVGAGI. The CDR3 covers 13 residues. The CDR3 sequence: CASSRGVTGELFF. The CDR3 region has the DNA TGTGCCAGCAGTCGGGGGGTCACCGGGGAGCTGTTTTTT.

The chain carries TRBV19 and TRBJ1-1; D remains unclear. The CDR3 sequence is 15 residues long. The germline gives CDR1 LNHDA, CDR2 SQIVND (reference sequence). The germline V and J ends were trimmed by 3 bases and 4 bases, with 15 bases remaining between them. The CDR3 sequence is CASSIHRGSGTEAFF. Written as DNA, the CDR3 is TGTGCCAGTAGTATTCACCGGGGAAGTGGCACTGAAGCTTTCTTT.

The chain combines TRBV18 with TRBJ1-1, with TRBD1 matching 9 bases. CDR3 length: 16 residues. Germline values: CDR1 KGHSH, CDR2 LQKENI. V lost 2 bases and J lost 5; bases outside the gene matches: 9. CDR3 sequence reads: CASSPARTGVGTEAFF. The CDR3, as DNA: TGTGCCAGCTCACCAGCGCGGACAGGGGTAGGTACTGAAGCTTTCTTT.

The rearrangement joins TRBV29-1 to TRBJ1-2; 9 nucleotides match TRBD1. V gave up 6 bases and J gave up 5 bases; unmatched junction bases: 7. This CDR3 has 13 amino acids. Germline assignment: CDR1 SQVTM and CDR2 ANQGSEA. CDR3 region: CSVGTGSTYGYTF. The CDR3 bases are TGCAGCGTCGGGACAGGGAGTACTTATGGCTACACCTTC.

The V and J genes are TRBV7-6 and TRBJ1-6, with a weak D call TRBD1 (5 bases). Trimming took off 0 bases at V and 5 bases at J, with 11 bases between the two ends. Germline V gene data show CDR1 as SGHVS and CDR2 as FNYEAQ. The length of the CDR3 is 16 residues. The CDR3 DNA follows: TGTGCCAGCAGCTTAGCGCCCGCAGGGAATAATTCACCCCTCCACTTT. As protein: CASSLAPAGNNSPLHF.

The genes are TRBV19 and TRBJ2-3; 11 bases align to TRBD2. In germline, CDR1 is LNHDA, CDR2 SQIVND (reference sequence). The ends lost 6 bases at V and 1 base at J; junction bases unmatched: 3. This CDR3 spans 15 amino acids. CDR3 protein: CASSLLAGGTDTQYF. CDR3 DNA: TGTGCCAGTAGCTTACTAGCGGGGGGCACAGATACGCAGTATTTT.

CDR3 DNA: TGTGCCAGCAGCCGCCGAAGGGGGCTAGGTGAGCCCCAGCATTTT. It specifies CASSRRRGLGEPQHF. This rearrangement joins TRBV6-5 to TRBJ1-5; 7 positions agree with TRBD1. This CDR3 is built from 15 residues. V lost 6 bases to trimming and J lost 8 bases; unmatched junction nucleotides: 13. Germline CDR1 reads MNHEY; CDR2 reads SVGAGI.

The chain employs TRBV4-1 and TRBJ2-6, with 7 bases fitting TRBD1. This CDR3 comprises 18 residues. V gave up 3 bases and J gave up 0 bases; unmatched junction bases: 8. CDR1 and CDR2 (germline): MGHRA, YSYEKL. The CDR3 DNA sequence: TGCGCCAGCAGCCACTATCGACAGGGCTCCTCTGGGGCCAACGTCCTGACTTTC. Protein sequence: CASSHYRQGSSGANVLTF.

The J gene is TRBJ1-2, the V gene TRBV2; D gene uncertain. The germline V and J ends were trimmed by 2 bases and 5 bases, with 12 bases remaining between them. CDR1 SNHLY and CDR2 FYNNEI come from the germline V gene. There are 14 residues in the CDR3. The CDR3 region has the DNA TGTGCCAGCAGTGAACCTGGCAGTCGTTATGGCTACACCTTC. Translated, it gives CASSEPGSRYGYTF.